This T cell receptor beta chain was obtained from a study of blood T cell repertoires in COVID-19. Study-wide background: Sites in the United States, Italy and Spain provided acute and convalescent COVID-19 samples. Sources were T cells, B-cell-depleted T cells, or PBMCs; the material itself was cDNA or gDNA.

Per the original data handling: Amplification from reference gene primers served as the basis for estimated nucleated cell counts. Libraries were prepared by immunoSEQ multiplex PCR; TCRdb keeps only in-frame clonotypes and omits some of them. That table gives V, J and clone size, and the DNA gave D and trimming. Of about 270,000 clones listed, about 85% are singletons. This clonotype was sampled from a human donor in a cohort sampled during active COVID-19. Sequencing used peripheral blood.

Here the CDR3 reads CASSPGGAGALSDTQYF. The CDR3 region has the DNA TGTGCCAGCAGTCCCGGGGGGGCGGGAGCCTTATCAGATACGCAGTATTTT. The chain is built from TRBV7-2 and TRBJ2-3; 8 nucleotides align to TRBD2. The V gene end was trimmed by 6 bases and the J gene end by 4 bases; junction bases not matched to a gene: 15. The CDR3 runs 17 residues. Germline V lookup: CDR1 SGHTA, CDR2 FQGNSA.